The following is a T cell receptor beta chain sequence with its context. Its antigen is not identified. A much bigger clone sits one base away, suggesting this may be a read error. This sample was taken from a study of T cells in Graves' hyperthyroidism and ophthalmopathy. Germline values: CDR1 SGHTA, CDR2 FQGNSA. The CDR3 covers 12 residues. V was shortened by 5 bases and J by 9 bases, with 11 bases between the two germline ends. RNA transcripts yielded amplified TCR beta CDR3 regions. First-round RT-PCR of the TCR CDR3 relied on the HTBI primer set. TCRdb re-derived calls from the multiplex PCR reads in MiXCR, one entry per CDR3 protein. Of around 290,000 distinct CDR3 sequences in the sample, roughly 15% are singletons; the top ten hold 6.5% to 10%. Regarding the study as a whole: Peripheral blood also featured most of the thyroid clonotypes expanded above 0.001.

The material sequenced was blood. This receptor was identified in a woman in her twenties or thirties with Graves' hyperthyroidism that later progressed to Graves' ophthalmopathy. The chain links TRBV7-2 to TRBJ2-1; D might be TRBD1 or TRBD2, each matching 7 bases. CDR3 region: CASSPGGAEQFF. CDR3 DNA sequence: TGTGCCAGCAGCCCAGGGGGGGCTGAGCAGTTCTTC.